This T cell receptor beta chain was profiled in a study of cytomegalovirus exposure and HLA in healthy donors. This clone was counted only a few times. This same CDR3 is encoded by further DNA sequences in the sample. Germline V CDR1 and CDR2: MDHEN, SYDVKM. V lost 5 bases, J lost 1 base, and 2 bases stayed unmatched. The CDR3 length is 15 residues. The PCR made use of 60 Vbeta and 13 Jbeta primers. Libraries were prepared by immunoSEQ multiplex PCR; TCRdb keeps only in-frame clonotypes and omits some of them. The table includes under 110,000 clones, 75% detected once. The TCR comes from a male donor in good health and CMV-seropositive. The sequencing input was PBMCs. The rearrangement uses TRBV28 and TRBJ2-5; 12 bases agree with TRBD2. The CDR3 is CASSLTSGGQETQYF. CDR3 nucleotides: TGTGCCAGCAGTCTGACTAGCGGGGGCCAAGAGACCCAGTACTTC.